The 21 T cell receptor beta chains reported below all come from one sample, sequenced in a study of shared clonotypes between healthy human individuals. Generated by immunoSEQ multiplex PCR, the TCRdb table keeps only in-frame clones and is missing some. The sample has approximately 1.5 million clones, roughly 98% seen once. Sequences were obtained from naive CD4+ T cells sorted from blood. Subset defined: CD45RA+ positively selected. Source of these receptors: a man aged 25-40 years in good health.

The V call is TRBV5-1, the J call TRBJ2-5; 9 positions match TRBD2. CDR1 SGHRS and CDR2 YFSETQ come from the germline V gene. The CDR3 spans 17 residues. Trimming at V came to 4 bases and at J to 3 bases, leaving 13 bases not matched to a gene. The CDR3 here is CASSPPLGLAKKETQYF. The CDR3, as DNA: TGCGCCAGCAGCCCTCCTCTAGGACTAGCGAAAAAAGAGACCCAGTACTTC. The full variable domain, completed using reference TRBV5-1 and TRBJ2-5, is KAGVTQTPRYLIKTRGQQVTLSCSPISGHRSVSWYQQTPGQGLQFLFEYFSETQRNKGNFPGRFSGRQFSNSRSEMNVSTLELGDSALYLCASSPPLGLAKKETQYFGPGTRLLVL.

The CDR3 DNA reads TGTGCCAGCAGGACAGGATTGATTGAAAAACTGTTTTTT. Translating it yields CASRTGLIEKLFF. V is TRBV21-1 and J is TRBJ1-4; the table's D call, TRBD1, has no DNA check behind it. TRBV21-1 is a known pseudogene. The CDR3 sequence is 13 residues long.

The CDR3 reads CASSSPSGALDEQYF. CDR3 sequence (DNA): TGTGCCAGCAGCTCGCCGAGCGGGGCTTTGGACGAGCAGTACTTC. The chain recombines TRBV5-4 with TRBJ2-7; 7 nucleotides line up with TRBD2. J lost 5 bases, V lost 3 bases, and 11 bases had no gene match. CDR3 length equals 15 residues. In germline, CDR1 is SGHNT, CDR2 YYREEE (reference sequence). Combining the CDR3 with reference TRBV5-4 and TRBJ2-7 gives the whole variable domain ETGVTQSPTHLIKTRGQQVTLRCSSQSGHNTVSWYQQALGQGPQFIFQYYREEENGRGNFPPRFSGLQFPNYSSELNVNALELDDSALYLCASSSPSGALDEQYFGPGTRLTVT.

The rearrangement uses TRBV7-8 and TRBJ1-2, with 9 bases lining up with TRBD1. This CDR3 is 18 amino acids long. From germline, CDR1 is SGHVS and CDR2 FQNEAQ. V trimming: 3 bases; J trimming: 5 bases; junction bases outside the gene matches: 16. CDR3 nucleotide sequence: TGTGCCAGCAGCTTTACCGCGGATACAGGGGGCTTATGGTATGGCTACACCTTC. Protein: CASSFTADTGGLWYGYTF.

The CDR3 bases are TGTGCCAGCTCACCAGGCGGGCTCGGGAACACTGAAGCTTTCTTT. Encoded protein: CASSPGGLGNTEAFF. The rearrangement uses TRBV18 and TRBJ1-1; D not resolved. The germline CDR1 and CDR2 sequences are KGHSH and LQKENI. This CDR3 is 15 amino acids long. V lost 2 bases and J 1 base, leaving 11 bases between the germline ends. The full variable domain, its missing parts supplied by reference TRBV18 and TRBJ1-1, is NAGVMQNPRHLVRRRGQEARLRCSPMKGHSHVYWYRQLPEEGLKFMVYLQKENIIDESGMPKERFSAEFPKEGPSILRIQQVVRGDSAAYFCASSPGGLGNTEAFFGQGTRLTVV.

The J gene is TRBJ1-2, the V gene TRBV11-1; D is perhaps TRBD1 (5 bases). CDR1 and CDR2 from the germline V gene are SGHAT and FQDESV (reference sequence). Trimming removed 5 bases at V and 8 bases at J, with 15 bases between. The CDR3 spans 13 residues. The CDR3, as DNA: TGTGCCAGCAGCAGGAGGGGTTTTGACGGCTACACCTTC. Amino acids: CASSRRGFDGYTF.

This chain links TRBV5-4 with TRBJ2-1; TRBD2 is a possible D gene (6 bases). This CDR3 is 15 amino acids long. The V end was cut by 5 bases, the J end by 5 bases, with 17 bases between. Germline V gene data show CDR1 as SGHNT and CDR2 as YYREEE (reference sequence). The CDR3 bases are TGTGCCAGCAGGGCCCCCACGGGAGCGGACAATGAGCAGTTCTTC. Translated, it gives CASRAPTGADNEQFF.

This chain joins TRBV7-9 and TRBJ2-1; D possibly corresponds to TRBD2 (6 bases). In germline, CDR1 is SEHNR, CDR2 FQNEAQ (reference sequence). Trimming shortened V by 5 bases and J by 4 bases, and 12 bases separated the two germline ends. The CDR3 spans 14 residues. The CDR3: CASSQRELYNEQFF. As DNA, the CDR3 is TGTGCCAGCAGCCAACGGGAGTTATACAATGAGCAGTTCTTC.

The chain has TRBV9 and TRBJ2-2; a weak D match, TRBD2 (5 bases). Trimming left V 0 bases short and J 4 bases short, with 10 bases between. The CDR3 is 15 residues long. Germline V CDR1 and CDR2: SGDLS, YYNGEE. CDR3 coding DNA: TGTGCCAGCAGCGTAGGCCCTAGCAGCACCGGGGAGCTGTTTTTT. This encodes CASSVGPSSTGELFF.

The chain recombines TRBV7-9 with TRBJ2-6; 9 positions agree with TRBD1. After removal of 6 bases from V and 0 bases from J, the junction contained 6 bases not matched to a gene. The CDR3 loop spans 17 amino acids. The germline gives CDR1 SEHNR, CDR2 FQNEAQ (reference sequence). CDR3 nucleotides: TGTGCCAGCAGGGGACAGGGAAACTTCTCTGGGGCCAACGTCCTGACTTTC. Translation: CASRGQGNFSGANVLTF. Drawing the rest from reference TRBV7-9 and TRBJ2-6, the complete variable domain is DTGVSQNPRHKITKRGQNVTFRCDPISEHNRLYWYRQTLGQGPEFLTYFQNEAQLEKSRLLSDRFSAERPKGSFSTLEIQRTEQGDSAMYLCASRGQGNFSGANVLTFGAGSRLTVL.

The rearrangement links TRBV6-5 to TRBJ1-5; D call uncertain. The CDR3 is 16 residues long. Trimming left V 2 bases short and J 2 bases short, with 13 bases between. Germline lookup yields CDR1 MNHEY and CDR2 SVGAGI. The CDR3 spells CASSYGRARGNQPQHF. The CDR3 DNA is TGTGCCAGCAGTTACGGTCGGGCGAGAGGCAATCAGCCCCAGCATTTT.

Here the CDR3 DNA reads TGTGCCAGCCGTTATCCGGGACAGGGCCAAGAGACCCAGTACTTC. It is translated as CASRYPGQGQETQYF. The chain combines TRBV18 with TRBJ2-5, with 9 bases lining up with TRBD1. The CDR3 is 15 amino acids. Germline loops: CDR1 KGHSH, CDR2 LQKENI. V was clipped by 8 bases and J by 1 base; unmatched bases: 8.

The V call is TRBV6-1, the J call TRBJ1-2; D is possibly TRBD1 (6 bases). The V gene's germline CDR1 is MNHNS and CDR2 SASEGT. Deletions cut 5 bases from V and 6 bases from J, with 13 bases between. This CDR3 comprises 13 residues. The CDR3 DNA is TGTGCCAGCAGTACCGGGACATGGGATGGCTACACCTTC. This encodes CASSTGTWDGYTF.

This chain links TRBV19 with TRBJ2-1, with D possibly TRBD2 on 6 matching bases. The CDR3 covers 15 residues. Germline CDR1 is LNHDA and CDR2 is SQIVND (reference sequence). The V gene lost 0 bases and the J gene lost 4 bases, with 10 bases spanning the gap. CDR3 protein: CASSIDQGGYNEQFF. The CDR3 DNA is TGTGCCAGTAGTATAGATCAGGGAGGTTACAATGAGCAGTTCTTC.

The chain links TRBV10-3 to TRBJ2-7, with D perhaps TRBD1 or TRBD2 (6 bases each). Germline CDR1 is ENHRY and CDR2 is SYGVKD. V was clipped by 4 bases and J by 0 bases, with 16 bases between them. The CDR3 length is 16 residues. The CDR3 sequence: CAISGRGRPLSYEQYF. CDR3 DNA sequence: TGTGCCATCAGTGGAAGGGGGAGGCCCCTCTCCTACGAGCAGTACTTC.

The gene calls are TRBV5-1 and TRBJ2-3; unclear D gene. V was trimmed by 1 base and J by 2 bases, leaving 5 bases between them. This CDR3 has 13 residues. Per germline, CDR1 SGHRS and CDR2 YFSETQ. The CDR3 region is CASSLFPTDTQYF. For the CDR3, the DNA is TGCGCCAGCAGCTTGTTCCCCACAGATACGCAGTATTTT.

The chain combines TRBV19 with TRBJ2-1; TRBD1 might be the D (6 bases). CDR1 is LNHDA and CDR2 is SQIVND in the germline V gene (reference sequence). The germline V and J ends were trimmed by 7 bases and 3 bases, with 13 bases remaining between them. The CDR3 spans 14 residues. Written as DNA, the CDR3 is TGTGCCAGTACCTTAGGACAGCACTACAATGAGCAGTTCTTC. Its protein is CASTLGQHYNEQFF.

This clone was recorded only once. This chain joins TRBV10-1 and TRBJ2-7; D might be TRBD1 or TRBD2, each matching 6 bases. This CDR3 comprises 14 residues. The ends were cut back, 3 bases at V and 5 bases at J, with 14 bases in the middle. Germline V gene data show CDR1 as WNHNN and CDR2 as SYGVQD (reference sequence). CDR3 coding DNA: TGCGCCAGCAGTGACCTGGGGGGCTTCCACGAGCAGTACTTC. Its protein is CASSDLGGFHEQYF.

This clone was detected only once. The rearrangement joins TRBV7-2 to TRBJ2-2, with 7 bases identical to TRBD1. CDR3 length equals 16 residues. The germline V gene encodes CDR1 SGHTA and CDR2 FQGNSA. Trimming at V came to 1 base and at J to 6 bases, leaving 8 bases not matched to a gene. This chain's CDR3 is CASSLVPTGPPGELFF. The CDR3 DNA follows: TGTGCCAGCAGCTTAGTACCGACAGGGCCCCCCGGGGAGCTGTTTTTT.

This chain links TRBV7-8 with TRBJ2-7; no reliable D call. CDR1 is SGHVS, CDR2 FQNEAQ, per germline. This CDR3 is 15 amino acids long. Trimming took 1 base from V and 5 from J, leaving 15 bases between them. The CDR3 coding sequence is TGTGCCAGCAGCTTAGATCCGAAAAGGGCTCACGAGCAGTACTTC. It yields the protein CASSLDPKRAHEQYF.

The DNA of the CDR3 is TGTGCCAGTAGTATAAGGACAGACTCCTACGAGCAGTACTTC. This gives the protein CASSIRTDSYEQYF. The rearrangement joins TRBV19 to TRBJ2-7; D is possibly TRBD1 (6 bases). There are 14 residues in the CDR3. Between the trimmed V and J ends, which lost 2 bases and 0 bases, there was a span of 8 bases. Per the germline V gene, CDR1 is LNHDA and CDR2 is SQIVND (reference sequence).